This TCR beta chain was sequenced for a study of sequential checkpoint blockade in melanoma. Germline V gene lookup returns CDR1 MDHEN and CDR2 SYDVKM. This CDR3 comprises 12 residues. Trimming stripped 7 bases from V and 5 bases from J, with 12 bases between. Documented treatment: randomized to nivolumab then ipilimumab (arm A) or the reverse (arm B). TCRdb's copy holds only in-frame clones and misses some; the assay was immunoSEQ multiplex PCR. The table has fewer than 20,000 clones, roughly 72% seen once; the top ten hold 21%. The chain recombines TRBV28 with TRBJ2-7; D is unclear. The receptor comes from a human donor with melanoma. Specimen: CD8+ T cells sorted from blood (inferred from file names), collected from a patient given nivolumab and ipilimumab in sequence. The CDR3 here is CASIGPSNEQYF. The CDR3 DNA follows: TGTGCCAGCATTGGTCCTTCTAACGAGCAGTACTTC.